What follows are 2 T cell receptor beta chains derived from one specimen sequenced in a study of T cell responses to AZD1222 COVID-19 vaccine. Sequencing used immunoSEQ multiplex PCR; TCRdb keeps in-frame clones, though not all of them. The sample shows approximately 170,000 clones, around 92% of them seen only once. The sequencing used peripheral blood, collected 28 days after the second AZD1222 dose. Every receptor here comes from an adult who received the AZD1222 COVID-19 vaccine.

This rearrangement joins TRBV21-1 to TRBJ2-1; TRBD1, the table's D call, was not compared with the DNA. TRBV21-1 represents a pseudogene. The CDR3 is 14 amino acids. CDR3 DNA sequence: TGTGCCAGCAGCAAACGCAGGGCGTACAATGAGCAGTTCTTC. This gives the protein CASSKRRAYNEQFF.

This CDR3 reads CAWSVQGAETQYF. The CDR3 DNA follows: TGTGCCTGGAGTGTTCAGGGGGCAGAGACCCAGTACTTC. V gene TRBV30 combines with J gene TRBJ2-5; the match to TRBD1 covers 8 bases. The trim removed 0 bases at V and 4 bases at J, leaving 1 base unmatched. The CDR3 is 13 residues long. In germline, CDR1 is GTSNPN, CDR2 SVGIG (reference sequence).